This entry lists 7 T cell receptor beta chains sequenced from one sample in a study of cytomegalovirus exposure and HLA in healthy donors. PCR used 60 Vbeta primers and 13 Jbeta primers. Using immunoSEQ multiplex PCR, the repertoire was profiled, and TCRdb retains in-frame clones only, with some absent. The repertoire has about 140,000 clones, about four fifths of them found once; the top ten carry approximately 2.4%. The sequencing input was PBMCs. The origin of the receptors is a male donor in good health and CMV-seronegative.

V gene TRBV4-3 combines with J gene TRBJ1-3; no firm D call. Germline loops: CDR1 LGHNA, CDR2 YSLEER. Trimming pared 3 bases from V and 0 bases from J, leaving 3 bases between. The CDR3 extends over 13 amino acids. CDR3 nucleotide sequence: TGCGCCAGCAGCCACGGCTCTGGAAACACCATATATTTT. Its translation is CASSHGSGNTIYF.

This CDR3 reads CAWSPGTGYNEQFF. As DNA, the CDR3 is TGTGCCTGGAGTCCGGGGACTGGGTACAATGAGCAGTTCTTC. The chain uses TRBV30 and TRBJ2-1; TRBD2 is a possible D gene (6 bases). Germline lookup yields CDR1 GTSNPN and CDR2 SVGIG (reference sequence). V was cut by 2 bases and J by 4 bases, with 12 bases left in between. CDR3 length: 14 residues. Full variable domain (remainder filled in from reference TRBV30 and TRBJ2-1): SQTIHQWPATLVQPVGSPLSLECTVEGTSNPNLYWYRQAAGRGLQLLFYSVGIGQISSEVPQNLSASRPQDRQFILSSKKLLLSDSGFYLCAWSPGTGYNEQFFGPGTRLTVL.

The chain links TRBV28 to TRBJ2-6; possible D gene TRBD2, 7 bases. CDR3 length: 17 amino acids. Germline CDR1 MDHEN, CDR2 SYDVKM. V shed 3 bases and J shed 2 bases, with 14 bases lying between them. For the CDR3, the DNA is TGTGCCAGCAGTTTGTTAAGGGGGGGCGCTGGGGCCAACGTCCTGACTTTC. As protein: CASSLLRGGAGANVLTF.

The chain is built from TRBV7-9 and TRBJ2-7; possibly TRBD1 for D (5 bases). Trimming shortened V by 1 base and J by 2 bases, and 9 bases separated the two germline ends. CDR3 size: 14 residues. Looked up from germline, CDR1 is SEHNR and CDR2 is FQNEAQ (reference sequence). CDR3 in amino acids: CASSLVRAPYEQYF. The CDR3 nucleotides are TGTGCCAGCAGCTTAGTCAGGGCACCCTACGAGCAGTACTTC.

J is TRBJ1-1 and V is TRBV25-1, with no clear D. Germline CDR1 and CDR2: MGHDK and SYGVNS. CDR3 length: 13 amino acids. V was pared by 2 bases and J by 9 bases, with 13 bases between. The CDR3 DNA reads as TGTGCCAGCAGTGAAGTGGGTCGAGGAAAAGCTTTCTTT. Encoded protein: CASSEVGRGKAFF.

The rearrangement links TRBV7-2 to TRBJ1-5, with D perhaps TRBD1 (5 bases). V was shortened by 1 base and J by 5 bases, with 12 bases between the two germline ends. The CDR3 covers 15 residues. Germline loops: CDR1 SGHTA, CDR2 FQGNSA. CDR3 in amino acids: CASSLEGLPYQPQHF. As DNA, the CDR3 is TGTGCCAGCAGCTTAGAGGGGCTCCCATATCAGCCCCAGCATTTT.

This clone occurred a few times. The chain has TRBV25-1 and TRBJ2-7; a possible D gene is TRBD2 (5 bases). V was trimmed by 3 bases and J by 3 bases, leaving 15 bases between them. The germline CDR1 and CDR2 sequences are MGHDK and SYGVNS. CDR3 length equals 15 residues. Written as DNA, the CDR3 is TGTGCCAGCAGTGACGAGACTCAACGGGACTACGAGCAGTACTTC. This sequence encodes CASSDETQRDYEQYF.